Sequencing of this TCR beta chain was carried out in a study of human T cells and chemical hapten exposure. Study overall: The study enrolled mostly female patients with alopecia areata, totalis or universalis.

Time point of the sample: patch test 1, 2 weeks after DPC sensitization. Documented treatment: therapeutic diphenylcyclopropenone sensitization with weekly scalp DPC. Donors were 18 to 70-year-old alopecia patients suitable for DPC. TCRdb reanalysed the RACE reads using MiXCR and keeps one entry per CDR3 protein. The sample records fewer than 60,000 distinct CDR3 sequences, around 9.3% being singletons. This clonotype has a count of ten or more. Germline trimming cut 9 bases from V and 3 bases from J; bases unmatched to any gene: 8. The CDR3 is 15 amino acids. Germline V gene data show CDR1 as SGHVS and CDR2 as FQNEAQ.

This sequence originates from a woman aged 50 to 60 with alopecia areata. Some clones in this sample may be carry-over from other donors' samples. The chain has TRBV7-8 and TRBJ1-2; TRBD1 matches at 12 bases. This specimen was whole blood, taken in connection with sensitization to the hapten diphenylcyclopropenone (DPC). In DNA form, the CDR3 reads TGTGCCAGTCGGGACAGGGGGCGCGGGGACTATGGCTACACCTTC. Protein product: CASRDRGRGDYGYTF.